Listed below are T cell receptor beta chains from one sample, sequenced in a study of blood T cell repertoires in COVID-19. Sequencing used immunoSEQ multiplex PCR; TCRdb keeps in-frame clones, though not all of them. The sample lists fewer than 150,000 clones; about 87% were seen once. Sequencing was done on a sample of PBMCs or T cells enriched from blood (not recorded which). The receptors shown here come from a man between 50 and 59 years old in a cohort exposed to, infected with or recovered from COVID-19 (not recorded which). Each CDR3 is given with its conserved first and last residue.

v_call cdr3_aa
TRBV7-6 CASSLSAVYEQYF
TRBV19 CASSLDRIRGSNQPQHF
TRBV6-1 CASSEWDVGGGETQYF
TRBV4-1 CASSQLTDTQYF
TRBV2 CASSEWAGGQNNEQFF
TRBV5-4 CASSLSRGQTEAFF
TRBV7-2 CASSLRIRGLYEQYF
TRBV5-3 CARSLSGTSYNEQFF
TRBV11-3 CASSLNGGWPQHF
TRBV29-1 CSVEVLRNTIYF
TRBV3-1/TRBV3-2 CASSQDSASGEQYF
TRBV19 CASSVRGTSGSLAKNIQYF
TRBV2 CASSETGFNSPLHF
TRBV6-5 CASDKGQGRYEQYF
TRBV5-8 CASTPGQGLTGELFF
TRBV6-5 CASQPSGYQNYEQYF
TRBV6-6 CASSRTTAFNTGELFF
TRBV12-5 CASGPTSWTGSNEQFF